This TCR beta chain derives from a study of blood T cells in healthy people across ages. The study's findings and limits: Possibly confounding the expanded clonotype changes was the fact that donor CMV status was unknown.

Combining a sample-barcoded 5' primer with a J-beta primer mix, a second PCR ran for roughly 6 to 11 cycles. TCRdb independently ran MiXCR on the 5' RACE reads; one entry per CDR3 protein. The sample consists of 700,000 to 900,000 distinct CDR3 sequences, about a quarter of them appearing once. Turning to this clonotype: Its antigen is unidentified.

Germline-derived CDR1 and CDR2 are KGHSH and LQKENI. V trimming: 3 bases; J trimming: 6 bases; junction bases outside the gene matches: 9. CDR3 size: 15 residues. This sample also belongs to another study, concerning T cells of mothers and their children. Turning to that study: For related and unrelated pairs alike, thymic selection shapes TCR recombination output similarly.

The V call is TRBV18, the J call TRBJ1-1; TRBD1 matches 8 bases. The source of this sequence is a boy between 5 and 17 years old in good health. Sequenced sample: blood. CDR3 in amino acids: CASSPLSRGQAEAFF. CDR3 DNA: TGTGCCAGCTCACCGCTGAGCAGGGGGCAAGCTGAAGCTTTCTTT.